The present entry profiles one T cell receptor beta chain with its context. The antigen remains unidentified. The TCR beta cDNA libraries carried unique molecular identifiers. A population of about 1 to 11 million T cells gave rise to about half a million cDNA molecules. One entry per CDR3 protein results from TCRdb running MiXCR on the PCR reads. The sample records 450,000 to 700,000 distinct CDR3 sequences, around 47% being singletons. The source of the sample is a study of post-analysis software for immune sequencing data. Study results and limitations: Controls' normalized Chao1 diversity significantly exceeded that of multiple sclerosis patients.

The sequence derives from a girl aged 10 to 17 with multiple sclerosis. Material for sequencing was blood.

This CDR3 reads CSGSTGPRNTEAFF. For the CDR3, the DNA is TGCAGTGGAAGCACGGGGCCGCGGAACACTGAAGCTTTCTTT. V gene TRBV20-1 combines with J gene TRBJ1-1; possible D gene TRBD1, 5 bases. Per germline, CDR1 DFQATT and CDR2 SNEGSKA (reference sequence). This CDR3 region has 14 residues. V lost 7 bases and J 1 base, leaving 16 bases between the germline ends.